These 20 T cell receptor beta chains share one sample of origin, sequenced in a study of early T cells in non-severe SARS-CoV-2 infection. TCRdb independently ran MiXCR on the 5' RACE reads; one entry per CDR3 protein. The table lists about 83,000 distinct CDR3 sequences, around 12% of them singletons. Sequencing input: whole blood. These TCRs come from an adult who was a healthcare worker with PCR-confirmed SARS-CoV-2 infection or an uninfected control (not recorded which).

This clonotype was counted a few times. The CDR3 DNA is TGTGCCTGGAGTCCCTCAGCGACCGAGCAGTACTTC. Its protein is CAWSPSATEQYF. The chain has TRBV30 and TRBJ2-7; D remains unclear. The CDR3 has 12 amino acids. Trimming removed 2 bases at V and 6 bases at J, with 11 bases between. Germline CDR1 GTSNPN, CDR2 SVGIG (reference sequence).

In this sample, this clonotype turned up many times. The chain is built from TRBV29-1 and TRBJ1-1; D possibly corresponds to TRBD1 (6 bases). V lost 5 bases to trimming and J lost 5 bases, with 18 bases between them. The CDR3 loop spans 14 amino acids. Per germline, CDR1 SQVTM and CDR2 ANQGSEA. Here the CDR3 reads CSVPITTGRTEAFF. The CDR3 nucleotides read TGCAGCGTTCCTATAACAACAGGGAGAACTGAAGCTTTCTTT.

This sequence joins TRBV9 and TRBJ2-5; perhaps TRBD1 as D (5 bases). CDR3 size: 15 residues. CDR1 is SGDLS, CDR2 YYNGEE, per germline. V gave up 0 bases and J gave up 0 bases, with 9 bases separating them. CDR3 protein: CASSVGGRYQETQYF. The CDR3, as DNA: TGTGCCAGCAGCGTAGGGGGCCGGTACCAAGAGACCCAGTACTTC.

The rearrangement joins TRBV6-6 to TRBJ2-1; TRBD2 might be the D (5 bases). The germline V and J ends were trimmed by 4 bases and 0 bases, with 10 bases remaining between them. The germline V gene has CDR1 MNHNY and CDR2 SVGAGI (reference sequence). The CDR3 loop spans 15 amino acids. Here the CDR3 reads CASSWERISYNEQFF. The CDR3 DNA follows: TGTGCCAGCAGTTGGGAGCGGATCTCCTACAATGAGCAGTTCTTC.

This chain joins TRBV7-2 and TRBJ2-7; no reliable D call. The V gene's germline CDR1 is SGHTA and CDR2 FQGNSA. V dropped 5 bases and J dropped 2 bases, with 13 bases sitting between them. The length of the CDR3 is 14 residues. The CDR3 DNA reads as TGTGCCAGCAGCCGTATGATTACCGCCTACGAGCAGTACTTC. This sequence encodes CASSRMITAYEQYF.

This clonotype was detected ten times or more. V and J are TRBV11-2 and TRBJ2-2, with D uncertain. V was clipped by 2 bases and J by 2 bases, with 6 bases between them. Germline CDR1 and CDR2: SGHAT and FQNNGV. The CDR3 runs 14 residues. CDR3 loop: CASSLSSNTGELFF. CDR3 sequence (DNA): TGTGCCAGCAGCTTAAGCAGTAACACCGGGGAGCTGTTTTTT.

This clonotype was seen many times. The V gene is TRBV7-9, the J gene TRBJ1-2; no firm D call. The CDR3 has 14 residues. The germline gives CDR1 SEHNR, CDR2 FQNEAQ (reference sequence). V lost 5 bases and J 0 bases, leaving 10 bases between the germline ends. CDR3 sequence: CASSPTTANYGYTF. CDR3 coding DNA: TGTGCCAGCAGCCCTACGACGGCTAACTATGGCTACACCTTC.

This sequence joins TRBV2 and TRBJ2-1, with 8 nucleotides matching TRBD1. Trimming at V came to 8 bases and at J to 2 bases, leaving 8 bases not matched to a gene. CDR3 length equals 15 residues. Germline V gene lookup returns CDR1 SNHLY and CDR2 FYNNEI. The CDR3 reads CASGLTGETYNEQFF. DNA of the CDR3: TGTGCCAGCGGCTTGACAGGGGAGACCTACAATGAGCAGTTCTTC.

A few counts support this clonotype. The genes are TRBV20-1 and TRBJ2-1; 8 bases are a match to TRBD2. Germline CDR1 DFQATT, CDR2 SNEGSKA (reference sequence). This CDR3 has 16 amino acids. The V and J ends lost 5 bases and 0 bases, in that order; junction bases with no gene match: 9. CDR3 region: CSAGGESGSSYNEQFF. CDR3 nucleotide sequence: TGCAGTGCTGGGGGAGAGAGCGGGAGCTCCTACAATGAGCAGTTCTTC.

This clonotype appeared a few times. The chain's CDR3 is CASRPYTEFTEAFF. The DNA for the CDR3 is TGTGCCAGCAGACCTTATACAGAATTCACCGAAGCTTTCTTT. The chain joins TRBV27 to TRBJ1-1, with D uncertain. CDR1 and CDR2 from the germline V gene are MNHEY and SMNVEV (reference sequence). The CDR3 sequence is 14 residues long. V was cut by 6 bases and J by 8 bases, with 19 bases left in between.

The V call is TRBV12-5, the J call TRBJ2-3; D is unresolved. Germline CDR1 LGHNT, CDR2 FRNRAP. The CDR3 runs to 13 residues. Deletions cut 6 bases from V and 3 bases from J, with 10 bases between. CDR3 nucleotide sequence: TGTGCTAGTGGCCAAGGTTCTACAGATACGCAGTATTTT. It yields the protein CASGQGSTDTQYF.

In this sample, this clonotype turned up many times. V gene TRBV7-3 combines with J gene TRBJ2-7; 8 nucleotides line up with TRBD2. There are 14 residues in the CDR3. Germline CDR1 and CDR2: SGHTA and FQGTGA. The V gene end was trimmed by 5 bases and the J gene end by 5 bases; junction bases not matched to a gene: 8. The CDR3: CASSLSGSPNEQYF. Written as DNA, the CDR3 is TGTGCCAGCAGCCTCAGCGGGAGCCCCAACGAGCAGTACTTC.

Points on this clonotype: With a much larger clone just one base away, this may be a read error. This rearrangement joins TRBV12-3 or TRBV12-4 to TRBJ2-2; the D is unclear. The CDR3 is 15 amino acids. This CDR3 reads CAGSLMAANTGELFF. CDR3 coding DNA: TGTGCCGGCAGTTTAATGGCGGCGAACACCGGGGAGCTGTTTTTT.

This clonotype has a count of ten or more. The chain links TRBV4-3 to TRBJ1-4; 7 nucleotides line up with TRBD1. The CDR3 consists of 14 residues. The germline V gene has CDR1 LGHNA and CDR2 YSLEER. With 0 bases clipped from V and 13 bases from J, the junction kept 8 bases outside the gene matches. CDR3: CASSQELRDSALFF. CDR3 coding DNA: TGCGCCAGCAGCCAAGAGTTGAGGGACAGCGCACTGTTTTTT.

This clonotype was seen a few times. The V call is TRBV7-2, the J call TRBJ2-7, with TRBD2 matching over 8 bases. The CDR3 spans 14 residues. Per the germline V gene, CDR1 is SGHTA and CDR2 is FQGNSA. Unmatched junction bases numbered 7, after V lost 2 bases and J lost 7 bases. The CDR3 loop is CASSLKVAGWEQYF. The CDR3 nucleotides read TGTGCCAGCAGCTTAAAGGTAGCGGGATGGGAGCAGTACTTC.

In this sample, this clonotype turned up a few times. This CDR3 is CASSRGSAGYYEQYF. CDR3 coding DNA: TGTGCCAGTAGCCGCGGCAGTGCAGGATACTACGAGCAGTACTTC. J is TRBJ2-7 and V is TRBV19; D remains unclear. This CDR3 has 15 amino acids. The V gene's germline CDR1 is LNHDA and CDR2 SQIVND (reference sequence). V dropped 6 bases and J dropped 3 bases, with 18 bases sitting between them.

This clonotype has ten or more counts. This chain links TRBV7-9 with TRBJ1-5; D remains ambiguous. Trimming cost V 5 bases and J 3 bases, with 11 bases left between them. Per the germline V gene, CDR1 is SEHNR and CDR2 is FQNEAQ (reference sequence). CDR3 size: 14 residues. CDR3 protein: CASSPGILNQPQHF. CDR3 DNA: TGTGCCAGCAGCCCCGGGATCCTCAATCAGCCCCAGCATTTT.

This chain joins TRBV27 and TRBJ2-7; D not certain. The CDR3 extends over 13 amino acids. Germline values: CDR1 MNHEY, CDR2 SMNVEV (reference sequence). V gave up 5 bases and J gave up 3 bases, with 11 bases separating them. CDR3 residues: CASSPRHSYEQYF. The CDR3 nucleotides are TGTGCCAGCAGTCCCCGGCACAGCTACGAGCAGTACTTC.

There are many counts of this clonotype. DNA of the CDR3: TGTGCCACCACGGCCGGGAGGGGTTACGAGCAGTACTTC. Translated: CATTAGRGYEQYF. The gene calls are TRBV18 and TRBJ2-7, with TRBD2 identical over 8 bases. This CDR3 comprises 13 residues. The V and J ends lost 10 bases and 4 bases, in that order; junction bases with no gene match: 9. Germline assignment: CDR1 KGHSH and CDR2 LQKENI.

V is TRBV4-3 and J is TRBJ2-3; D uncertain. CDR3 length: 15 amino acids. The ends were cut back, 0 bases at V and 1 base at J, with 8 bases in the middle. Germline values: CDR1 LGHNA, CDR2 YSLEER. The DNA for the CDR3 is TGCGCCAGCAGCCAAGACATAATCCGCACAGATACGCAGTATTTT. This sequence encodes CASSQDIIRTDTQYF.